This passage covers 13 T cell receptor beta chains from one sample sequenced in a study of blood T cell repertoires in COVID-19 (dated by TCRdb to the early 2020s). The method behind the library was the immunoSEQ multiplex PCR assay. Sourced from immuneACCESS, this table was stored by TCRdb with only in-frame sequences that have V and J called. A share of the clones is absent; for the studies checked, an unresolved V gene accounts for under half, and the remainder has no known explanation. Present in this sample are some 50,000 clones, about 92% of which were seen just once. Together, the top ten hold 0.95% to 1.1% of the sample. Sequencing input: peripheral blood. The source is a man in his sixties with COVID-19, enrolled during active disease.

The CDR3 nucleotides read TGTGCCAGCAGTTACTTTCAGTGGGCGGCGGAGGATGAAAAACTGTTTTTT. This gives the protein CASSYFQWAAEDEKLFF. V is TRBV6-2 or TRBV6-3 and J is TRBJ1-4; unclear D gene. This CDR3 region has 17 residues. The germline V gene encodes CDR1 MNHEY and CDR2 SVGEGT. V lost 1 base and J lost 6, with 18 bases in between.

The rearrangement joins TRBV7-8 to TRBJ1-2, with D possibly matching TRBD1 (5 bases). This CDR3 has 14 residues. Germline V gene data show CDR1 as SGHVS and CDR2 as FQNEAQ. V lost 3 bases and J lost 2, with 10 bases in between. The CDR3: CASSFVGGNYGYTF. For the CDR3, the DNA is TGTGCCAGCAGCTTTGTCGGGGGGAACTATGGCTACACCTTC.

The sample holds one count of this clone. This chain joins TRBV9 and TRBJ1-1; D is perhaps TRBD1 (6 bases). Trimming shortened V by 2 bases and J by 5 bases, and 16 bases separated the two germline ends. In germline, CDR1 is SGDLS, CDR2 YYNGEE. CDR3 length equals 15 residues. The CDR3 loop reads CASSVTGRGETEAFF. The CDR3 DNA reads as TGTGCCAGCAGCGTCACTGGGAGGGGGGAGACTGAAGCTTTCTTT.

The V call is TRBV28, the J call TRBJ2-3; 14 bases match TRBD2. The CDR3 spans 19 residues. With 3 bases clipped from V and 4 bases from J, the junction kept 12 bases outside the gene matches. Per the germline V gene, CDR1 is MDHEN and CDR2 is SYDVKM. The CDR3 sequence: CASSFRLAGGPRHSDTQYF. DNA of the CDR3: TGTGCCAGCAGTTTCCGACTAGCGGGGGGGCCTCGTCATTCAGATACGCAGTATTTT.

The V gene is TRBV27, the J gene TRBJ2-4; 9 nucleotides match TRBD1. The germline V gene has CDR1 MNHEY and CDR2 SMNVEV (reference sequence). The CDR3 runs to 15 residues. V was clipped by 5 bases and J by 9 bases; unmatched bases: 11. The CDR3 bases are TGTGCCAGCAGTGTGTCGGACAGGGGTTTGGGCATTCAGTACTTC. Its translation is CASSVSDRGLGIQYF.

The rearrangement links TRBV7-3 to TRBJ2-2; D not certain. CDR3 length: 16 residues. Deletions cut 1 base from V and 4 bases from J, with 13 bases between. Germline V gene data show CDR1 as SGHTA and CDR2 as FQGTGA. The CDR3 is CASSLSGSDGTGELFF. Written as DNA, the CDR3 is TGTGCCAGCAGCTTAAGCGGCAGCGATGGCACCGGGGAGCTGTTTTTT.

V and J are TRBV6-5 and TRBJ1-1, with no clear D. Germline assignment: CDR1 MNHEY and CDR2 SVGAGI. The V gene lost 6 bases and the J gene lost 5 bases, with 13 bases spanning the gap. The CDR3 sequence is 13 residues long. The CDR3 sequence is CASSTGPGTEAFF. CDR3 nucleotides: TGTGCCAGCAGCACGGGCCCGGGGACTGAAGCTTTCTTT.

A single count supports this clone. The V call is TRBV24-1, the J call TRBJ2-2, with 8 bases fitting TRBD1. CDR1 and CDR2 (germline): KGHDR, SFDVKD. J lost 6 bases, V lost 3 bases, and 5 bases had no gene match. The CDR3 consists of 15 residues. This CDR3 is CATSDAGGFAGELFF. The CDR3 DNA sequence: TGTGCCACCAGTGATGCAGGGGGCTTCGCCGGGGAGCTGTTTTTT.

The chain employs TRBV7-9 and TRBJ2-3, with D maybe TRBD1 (5 bases). The germline CDR1 and CDR2 sequences are SEHNR and FQNEAQ (reference sequence). Trimming removed 6 bases from V and 3 bases from J, with 19 bases in between. The CDR3 is made up of 16 amino acids. The CDR3 DNA reads as TGTGCCAGCAGTCTCCCACCAGGGAAAAGAACAGATACGCAGTATTTT. It specifies CASSLPPGKRTDTQYF.

The chain couples TRBV4-1 to TRBJ2-5; maybe TRBD1 (6 bases). The CDR3 loop spans 15 amino acids. Trimming shortened V by 0 bases and J by 5 bases, and 13 bases separated the two germline ends. From germline, CDR1 is MGHRA and CDR2 YSYEKL. The CDR3 loop reads CASSQDGTNRETQYF. In DNA form, the CDR3 reads TGCGCCAGCAGCCAAGACGGGACAAATCGGGAGACCCAGTACTTC.

The rearrangement uses TRBV7-2 and TRBJ1-2, with TRBD1 identical over 7 bases. J gave up 4 bases and V 5 bases, and 7 bases lay outside the gene matches. CDR1 SGHTA and CDR2 FQGNSA come from the germline V gene. The CDR3 length is 14 residues. The CDR3 spells CASSPRRDSYGYTF. In DNA, the CDR3 is TGTGCCAGCAGCCCCCGCCGGGACAGCTATGGCTACACCTTC.

V is TRBV7-8 and J is TRBJ1-2; 8 bases are shared with TRBD1. Germline V CDR1 and CDR2: SGHVS, FQNEAQ. J lost 4 bases, V lost 6 bases, and 7 bases had no gene match. The CDR3 has 14 residues. CDR3 sequence: CASSITGGSYGYTF. The CDR3 DNA reads TGTGCCAGCAGTATAACAGGGGGGAGCTATGGCTACACCTTC.

The J gene is TRBJ2-1, the V gene TRBV6-5, with D tentatively TRBD1 (7 bases). CDR1 is MNHEY, CDR2 SVGAGI, per germline. This CDR3 region has 13 residues. The CDR3 coding sequence is TGTGCGTCTAGCAGGGGGGTTTACAATGAGCAGTTCTTC. It is translated as CASSRGVYNEQFF.